This is a list of T cell receptor beta chains from one sample in a study of blood T cell repertoires in COVID-19. Generated by immunoSEQ multiplex PCR, the TCRdb table keeps only in-frame clones and is missing some. The sample has roughly 110,000 clones; more than 80% are singletons. The material sequenced was peripheral blood. The origin of the receptors is a woman aged 60 to 75 with COVID-19, enrolled during active disease. The CDR3 runs from the conserved cysteine through the conserved F or W. A D gene is named only where the DNA matches it firmly. A clone size is listed for some rows: how often the clone was seen (once, few, many), or a class if it is expanded.

>TRBV2|.|TRBD2|TRBJ2-3
TGTGCCAGCAGTGTGGGGACTAGCGGGGGGCGGAGCACAGATACGCAGTATTTT
CASSVGTSGGRSTDTQYF
>TRBV2|.|TRBD1|TRBJ1-2
TGTGCCAGCAGTCTCTACAGGGGGCGAGGGAACTATGGCTACACCTTC
CASSLYRGRGNYGYTF
>TRBV15|.|.|TRBJ1-2
TGTGCCACCAGCAGAGAGAGAGTGGGGACGGGAGGCTCTGGCTACACCTTC
CATSRERVGTGGSGYTF
>TRBV2|.|.|TRBJ1-4
TGTGCCAGCAGTGGTACAGAGAATGAAAAACTGTTTTTT
CASSGTENEKLFF
>TRBV29-1|.|.|TRBJ1-4
TGCAGCGTTGGCAGGGCAACTAATGAAAAACTGTTTTTT
CSVGRATNEKLFF
>TRBV2|.|TRBD2|TRBJ2-3
TGTGCCGGGGCTGTGGCTAGCGGGCATGACACAGATACGCAGTATTTT
CAGAVASGHDTDTQYF
>TRBV7-9|.|.|TRBJ1-1
TGTGCCAGCAGCTTAGGTCGCGTCTTTGCTGAAGCTTTCTTT
CASSLGRVFAEAFF
>TRBV7-7|.|TRBD1|TRBJ2-1
TGTGCCAGCAGCTCGGGGACAGGGAGGAATGAGCAGTTCTTC
CASSSGTGRNEQFF
>TRBV30|.|TRBD1|TRBJ1-2
TGTGCCTGGTCCCAAAAGGGGGCCGCCTTCTATGGCTACACCTTC
CAWSQKGAAFYGYTF
>TRBV2|few|TRBD1|TRBJ1-2
TGTGCCAGCAGAGGAATGACCCTCCGGGAGCGGGGACAGGGGTATGGCTACACCTTC
CASRGMTLRERGQGYGYTF
>TRBV5-8|.|.|TRBJ1-4
TGTGCCAGCACCATCGGGGAGTATTACGCTGCGATTAAGAATGAAAAACTGTTTTTT
CASTIGEYYAAIKNEKLFF
>TRBV5-4|few|.|TRBJ1-2
TGTGCCAGCAGCTTTCAGGGGTTCTATGGCTACACCTTC
CASSFQGFYGYTF
>TRBV5-3|.|.|TRBJ1-2
TGTGCCAGAACCCGAATAACTGGGACACCTAATCCCTATGGCTACACCTTC
CARTRITGTPNPYGYTF
>TRBV11-2|many|.|TRBJ1-6
TGTGCCAGCAGCTTAGCAGGAGGTGATTCACCCCTCCACTTT
CASSLAGGDSPLHF
>TRBV21-1|.|.|TRBJ2-1
TGTGCCAGCAGCAACCTAGCGGGAGACTACAATGAGCAGTTCTTC
CASSNLAGDYNEQFF
>TRBV5-1|.|.|TRBJ1-1
TGCGCCAGCAGCTTGGGCGGGAAAGGCATGAACACTGAAGCTTTCTTT
CASSLGGKGMNTEAFF
>TRBV19|.|TRBD1|TRBJ2-2
TGTGCCAGTAGCCAAGCAGGGGGCAACACCGGGGAGCTGTTTTTT
CASSQAGGNTGELFF
>TRBV7-2|.|.|TRBJ1-5
TGTGCCAGCAGCCGTGACATAAATAGCAATCAGCCCCAGCATTTT
CASSRDINSNQPQHF
>TRBV5-1|.|TRBD1|TRBJ1-2
TGCGCCAGCAGCTTAGAAGGGACAGACTATGGCTACACCTTC
CASSLEGTDYGYTF
>TRBV6-6|.|.|TRBJ1-2
TGTGCCAGCAGTTACTCGGGGGCGGAAAACTATGGCTACACCTTC
CASSYSGAENYGYTF
>TRBV6-5|.|.|TRBJ2-5
TGTGCCAGCCGCTCACCCGGACAGCTGCAAGAGACCCAGTACTTC
CASRSPGQLQETQYF
>TRBV2|.|TRBD1|TRBJ1-4
TGTGCCAGCAGTGATCCGGGACAGCTATATGAAAAACTGTTTTTT
CASSDPGQLYEKLFF
>TRBV5-1|.|.|TRBJ2-2
TGCGCCAGCAGCACGAGGACGGGGGAAGTCACCGGGGAGCTGTTTTTT
CASSTRTGEVTGELFF
>TRBV19|.|.|TRBJ1-1
TGTGCCAGTAGGAGTAACACTGAAGCTTTCTTT
CASRSNTEAFF
>TRBV5-8|.|.|TRBJ1-4
TGTGCCAGCAGCTCATTCCAGGGAAAGGGGCGAGAAAAACTGTTTTTT
CASSSFQGKGREKLFF
>TRBV4-1|.|TRBD1|TRBJ1-3
TGCGCCAGCAGCCAAGATTATGTGGGACAGGGGGCAGACACCATATATTTT
CASSQDYVGQGADTIYF
>TRBV29-1|.|.|TRBJ2-1
TGCAGCGGTCGAGCAAAAACCGACAATGAGCAGTTCTTC
CSGRAKTDNEQFF
>TRBV6-5|few|.|TRBJ1-2
TGTGCCAGCAGATTACAGGGAAGGCATGGCTACACCTTC
CASRLQGRHGYTF
>TRBV10-2|once|.|TRBJ2-1
TGCGCCAGCAGTGACGGGGTGCGACCCCCGATCGATGAGCAGTTCTTC
CASSDGVRPPIDEQFF